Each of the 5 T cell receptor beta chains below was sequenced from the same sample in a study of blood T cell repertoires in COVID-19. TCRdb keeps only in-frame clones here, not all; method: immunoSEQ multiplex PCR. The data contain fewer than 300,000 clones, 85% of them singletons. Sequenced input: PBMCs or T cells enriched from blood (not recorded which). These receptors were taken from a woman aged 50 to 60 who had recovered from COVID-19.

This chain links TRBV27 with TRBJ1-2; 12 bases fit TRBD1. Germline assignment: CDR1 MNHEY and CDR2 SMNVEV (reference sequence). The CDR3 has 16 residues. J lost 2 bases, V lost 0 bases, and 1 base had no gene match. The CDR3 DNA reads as TGTGCCAGCAGTTTATCGGGACAGGGGGCGAACTATGGCTACACCTTC. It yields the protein CASSLSGQGANYGYTF.

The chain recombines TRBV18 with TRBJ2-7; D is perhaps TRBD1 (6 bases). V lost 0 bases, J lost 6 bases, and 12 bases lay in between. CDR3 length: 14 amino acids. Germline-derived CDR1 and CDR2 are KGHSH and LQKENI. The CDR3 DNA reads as TGTGCCAGCTCACCACCGCCCCAGGGGAGCGAGCAGTACTTC. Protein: CASSPPPQGSEQYF.

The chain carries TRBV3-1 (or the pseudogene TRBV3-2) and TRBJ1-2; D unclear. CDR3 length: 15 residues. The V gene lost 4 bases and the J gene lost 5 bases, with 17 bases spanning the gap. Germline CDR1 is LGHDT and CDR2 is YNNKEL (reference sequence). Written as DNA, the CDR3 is TGTGCCAGCAGCCTTACCGGGATTAAGTATTATGGCTACACCTTC. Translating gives CASSLTGIKYYGYTF.

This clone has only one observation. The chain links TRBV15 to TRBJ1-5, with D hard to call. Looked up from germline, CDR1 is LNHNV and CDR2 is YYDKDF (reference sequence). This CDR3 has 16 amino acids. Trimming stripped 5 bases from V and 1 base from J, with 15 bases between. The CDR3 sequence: CATSASGWGSNQPQHF. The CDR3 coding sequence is TGTGCCACCAGCGCCTCGGGATGGGGAAGCAATCAGCCCCAGCATTTT.

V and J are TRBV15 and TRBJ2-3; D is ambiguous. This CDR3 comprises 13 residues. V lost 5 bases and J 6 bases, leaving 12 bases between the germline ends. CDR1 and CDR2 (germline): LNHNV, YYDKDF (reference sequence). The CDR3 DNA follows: TGTGCCACCAGCGCTAACCCCGGGGATACGCAGTATTTT. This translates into CATSANPGDTQYF.